The 23 T cell receptor beta chains in this list originate from one sample, sequenced in a study of control samples from healthy donors and cancer patients. Here immunoSEQ multiplex PCR was the method, and the copy in TCRdb shows in-frame clones only, minus some. The table records roughly 88,000 clones, around four fifths of them present only once. Sequencing was performed on blood. Receptors were obtained from a man aged 25 to 40 in good health.

This clone showed up just once. The gene calls are TRBV19 and TRBJ2-1; 7 bases are a match to TRBD2. CDR1 and CDR2 (germline): LNHDA, SQIVND (reference sequence). The CDR3 extends over 14 amino acids. V dropped 5 bases and J dropped 10; count of bases not matched to a gene: 11. CDR3 nucleotides: TGTGCCAGTAGTGTCCAGGTGGAGCGGGGAGAGCAGTTCTTC. Translation: CASSVQVERGEQFF.

CDR3 loop: CAWSDASNTEAFF. CDR3 DNA sequence: TGTGCCTGGAGTGACGCGTCGAACACTGAAGCTTTCTTT. The V gene is TRBV30, the J gene TRBJ1-1; D call uncertain. This CDR3 spans 13 amino acids. The V end was cut by 1 base, the J end by 1 base, with 7 bases between. Germline V gene lookup returns CDR1 GTSNPN and CDR2 SVGIG (reference sequence). The full variable domain, its missing parts supplied by reference TRBV30 and TRBJ1-1, is SQTIHQWPATLVQPVGSPLSLECTVEGTSNPNLYWYRQAAGRGLQLLFYSVGIGQISSEVPQNLSASRPQDRQFILSSKKLLLSDSGFYLCAWSDASNTEAFFGQGTRLTVV.

V is TRBV18 and J is TRBJ1-1; a possible D gene is TRBD1 (5 bases). V was pared by 3 bases and J by 4 bases, with 15 bases between. Per germline, CDR1 KGHSH and CDR2 LQKENI. The length of the CDR3 is 15 residues. Written as DNA, the CDR3 is TGTGCCAGCTCACCCGATCAGGCAGGGCCCACTGAAGCTTTCTTT. Its protein is CASSPDQAGPTEAFF.

The rearrangement links TRBV24-1 to TRBJ1-1, with 7 positions matching TRBD1. Losses at the gene ends were 3 bases for V and 11 bases for J; bases not matched to a gene: 8. The CDR3 consists of 13 residues. Germline V lookup: CDR1 KGHDR, CDR2 SFDVKD. DNA for the CDR3: TGTGCCACCAGTGATCCAGAGACAGGGCTCGCTTTCTTT. Translation: CATSDPETGLAFF.

The V and J genes are TRBV2 and TRBJ2-3; no reliable D call. Between the trimmed V and J ends, which lost 6 bases and 2 bases, there was a span of 12 bases. Germline V lookup: CDR1 SNHLY, CDR2 FYNNEI. The CDR3 totals 14 residues. The CDR3 coding sequence is TGTGCCAGCAGGAAGGATTACGCCACAGATACGCAGTATTTT. Translation gives CASRKDYATDTQYF.

V and J are TRBV6-5 and TRBJ1-2, with D tentatively TRBD1 (5 bases). V gave up 4 bases and J gave up 6 bases, with 15 bases separating them. CDR3 length: 14 residues. Germline CDR1 is MNHEY and CDR2 is SVGAGI. The CDR3 protein is CASSSGPPTDGYTF. The CDR3, as DNA: TGTGCCAGCAGTTCGGGACCCCCAACCGATGGCTACACCTTC.

The gene calls are TRBV6-5 and TRBJ2-7, with TRBD1 as a possible D gene (5 bases). CDR1 and CDR2 (germline): MNHEY, SVGAGI. There are 14 residues in the CDR3. The V end lost 6 bases, the J end lost 7 bases, and 19 bases lay between the germline ends. CDR3 DNA sequence: TGTGCCAGCAGCGCGGTCCAGGGTCTGGGAGAGCAGTACTTC. Amino acids: CASSAVQGLGEQYF.

The genes are TRBV5-1 and TRBJ1-1; 7 bases map to TRBD1. J gave up 7 bases and V 2 bases, and 5 bases lay outside the gene matches. Germline CDR1 SGHRS, CDR2 YFSETQ. CDR3 length: 13 residues. CDR3 in amino acids: CASSLQTGREAFF. The CDR3 DNA follows: TGCGCCAGCAGCTTACAGACAGGGCGTGAAGCTTTCTTT.

The rearrangement links TRBV6-5 to TRBJ2-5, with D perhaps assigned TRBD1 or TRBD2 (5 bases each). The CDR3 is made up of 15 amino acids. Between the trimmed V and J ends, which lost 2 bases and 0 bases, there was a span of 10 bases. The germline CDR1 and CDR2 sequences are MNHEY and SVGAGI. CDR3 sequence reads: CASSYQGRDQETQYF. For the CDR3, the DNA is TGTGCCAGCAGTTACCAGGGACGGGACCAAGAGACCCAGTACTTC.

The chain carries TRBV14 and TRBJ2-1; either TRBD1 or TRBD2 may supply D (5 bases each). From germline, CDR1 is SGHDN and CDR2 FVKESK. The CDR3 is 18 residues long. Trimming shortened V by 3 bases and J by 7 bases, and 25 bases separated the two germline ends. The CDR3 bases are TGTGCCAGCAGCCAGCAAGAGATCCGGGACCTAGGCCTGAATGAGCAGTTCTTC. The encoded protein is CASSQQEIRDLGLNEQFF. Based on the CDR3 plus reference TRBV14 and TRBJ2-1, the full variable domain is EAGVTQFPSHSVIEKGQTVTLRCDPISGHDNLYWYRRVMGKEIKFLLHFVKESKQDESGMPNNRFLAERTGGTYSTLKVQPAELEDSGVYFCASSQQEIRDLGLNEQFFGPGTRLTVL.

The V gene is TRBV19, the J gene TRBJ2-4; a possible D gene is TRBD1 (5 bases). V lost 0 bases and J 6 bases, leaving 15 bases between the germline ends. Germline CDR1 LNHDA, CDR2 SQIVND (reference sequence). The CDR3 runs 16 residues. CDR3 loop: CASSIDSPGSGNIQYF. The CDR3 nucleotides are TGTGCCAGTAGTATAGATTCTCCAGGGTCTGGAAACATTCAGTACTTC.

The chain employs TRBV30 and TRBJ1-2; tentatively, D is TRBD1 (5 bases). V gave up 3 bases and J gave up 3 bases, with 20 bases separating them. The CDR3 runs to 16 residues. Germline V gives CDR1 GTSNPN, CDR2 SVGIG (reference sequence). For the CDR3, the DNA is TGTGCCTGGAGCCGACTGGCCGGCGGGGGGGACTATGGCTACACCTTC. Its protein is CAWSRLAGGGDYGYTF.

This clone was found once. The chain combines TRBV28 with TRBJ1-1; D unresolved. Germline-derived CDR1 and CDR2 are MDHEN and SYDVKM. Trimming took off 6 bases at V and 0 bases at J, with 5 bases between the two ends. This CDR3 spans 12 amino acids. This chain's CDR3 is CASRDMNTEAFF. The CDR3 DNA follows: TGTGCCAGCAGAGATATGAACACTGAAGCTTTCTTT.

CDR3 protein: CATSDSTGRKAFF. The CDR3 region has the DNA TGTGCCACCAGTGACTCGACAGGGCGAAAAGCTTTCTTT. This chain links TRBV24-1 with TRBJ1-1; 7 bases map to TRBD1. The CDR3 totals 13 residues. V was pared by 4 bases and J by 9 bases, with 7 bases of the junction left unmatched. CDR1 and CDR2 (germline): KGHDR, SFDVKD.

The V call is TRBV6-1, the J call TRBJ1-2; maybe TRBD1 (5 bases). V was clipped by 2 bases and J by 4 bases, with 11 bases between them. The CDR3 consists of 14 residues. CDR1 MNHNS and CDR2 SASEGT come from the germline V gene. The CDR3 spells CASSERARAYGYTF. CDR3 sequence (DNA): TGTGCCAGCAGTGAAAGAGCCAGGGCCTATGGCTACACCTTC.

This chain connects TRBV5-1 to TRBJ1-1; no firm D call. The CDR3 sequence is 14 residues long. The germline V gene has CDR1 SGHRS and CDR2 YFSETQ. Trimming cost V 0 bases and J 0 bases, with 6 bases left between them. The CDR3 DNA reads as TGCGCCAGCAGCTTGGGTCACCTGAACACTGAAGCTTTCTTT. Protein sequence: CASSLGHLNTEAFF.

The gene calls are TRBV5-1 and TRBJ2-2; no clear D. This CDR3 is 14 amino acids long. V was cut by 0 bases and J by 1 base, with 4 bases left in between. The germline gives CDR1 SGHRS, CDR2 YFSETQ. The CDR3 DNA is TGCGCCAGCAGCTTGGATCTGAACACCGGGGAGCTGTTTTTT. It encodes CASSLDLNTGELFF.

This clone showed up just a few times. V usage is TRBV30 and J usage is TRBJ1-6; D gene ambiguous. Trimming pared 3 bases from V and 0 bases from J, leaving 3 bases between. The CDR3 length is 13 residues. Germline CDR1 reads GTSNPN; CDR2 reads SVGIG (reference sequence). The DNA of the CDR3 is TGTGCCTGGAGAAGCTCCTATAATTCACCCCTCCACTTT. Translating gives CAWRSSYNSPLHF.

To note about this clone: An end of the junction differs from the germline gene, which may be a read error. The rearrangement joins TRBV19 to TRBJ2-1; D may correspond to TRBD1 or TRBD2 (6 bases each). The CDR3 has 14 amino acids. Germline V gene sequence: CDR1 LNHDA, CDR2 SQIVND (reference sequence). The CDR3 sequence is CASSMLGGVNEQFF. DNA for the CDR3: TGTGCCAGCAGTATGCTGGGGGGCGTAAATGAGCAGTTCTTC. The variable domain in full, completed from reference TRBV19 and TRBJ2-1, reads DGGITQSPKYLFRKEGQNVTLSCEQNLNHDAMYWYRQDPGQGLRLIYYSQIVNDFQKGDIAEGYSVSREKKESFPLTVTSAQKNPTAFYLCASSMLGGVNEQFFGPGTRLTVL.

The chain carries TRBV9 and TRBJ1-6; no firm D call. Deletions cut 2 bases from V and 3 bases from J, with 9 bases between. The length of the CDR3 is 15 residues. The germline V gene has CDR1 SGDLS and CDR2 YYNGEE. CDR3 sequence reads: CASSVGELYNSPLHF. The DNA for the CDR3 is TGTGCCAGCAGCGTCGGGGAACTCTATAATTCACCCCTCCACTTT.

Details on this clone: A far bigger clonotype differs at one base, so this is likely a read error. V is TRBV7-3 and J is TRBJ2-2, with D possibly TRBD1 on 5 matching bases. CDR3 length: 13 amino acids. Germline loops: CDR1 SGHTA, CDR2 FQGTGA. The V gene lost 2 bases and the J gene lost 5 bases, with 6 bases spanning the gap. CDR3 protein: CASSLQGTGELFF. Here the CDR3 DNA reads TGTGCCAGCAGCTTACAGGGTACCGGGGAGCTGTTTTTT. The full variable domain, with the rest looked up from reference TRBV7-3 and TRBJ2-2, is GAGVSQTPSNKVTEKGKYVELRCDPISGHTALYWYRQSLGQGPEFLIYFQGTGAADDSGLPNDRFFAVRPEGSVSTLKIQRTERGDSAVYLCASSLQGTGELFFGEGSRLTVL.

This clone is medium-sized in the sample. The chain links TRBV21-1 to TRBJ1-1; the tabulated D call, TRBD1, remains unverified against the DNA. TRBV21-1 is listed as a pseudogene. The CDR3 runs to 12 residues. Here the CDR3 DNA reads TGTGCCAGCAGCAAAGGAGGGACAGGGCCTTTCTTT. Protein product: CASSKGGTGPFF.

The rearrangement links TRBV4-1 to TRBJ2-6, with D possibly matching TRBD1 (6 bases). The CDR3 extends over 18 amino acids. V was pared by 0 bases and J by 0 bases, with 12 bases between. CDR1 is MGHRA, CDR2 YSYEKL, per germline. CDR3 residues: CASSQDQGTGSGANVLTF. Here the CDR3 DNA reads TGCGCCAGCAGCCAAGACCAGGGGACGGGCTCTGGGGCCAACGTCCTGACTTTC.